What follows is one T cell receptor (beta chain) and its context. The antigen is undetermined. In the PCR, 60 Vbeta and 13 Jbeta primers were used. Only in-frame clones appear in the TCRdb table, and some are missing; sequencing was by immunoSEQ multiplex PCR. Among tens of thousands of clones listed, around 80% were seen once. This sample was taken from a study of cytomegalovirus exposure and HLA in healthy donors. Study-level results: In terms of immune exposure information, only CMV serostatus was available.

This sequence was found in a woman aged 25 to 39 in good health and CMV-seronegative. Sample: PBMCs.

The CDR3 sequence: CASRRTGESTEAFF. CDR3 nucleotide sequence: TGTGCCAGCAGGCGGACAGGGGAGAGTACTGAAGCTTTCTTT. The V and J genes are TRBV7-2 and TRBJ1-1, with 9 bases that match TRBD1. Per germline, CDR1 SGHTA and CDR2 FQGNSA. The ends lost 6 bases at V and 5 bases at J; junction bases unmatched: 7. The length of the CDR3 is 14 residues. The full variable domain, with the rest looked up from reference TRBV7-2 and TRBJ1-1, is GAGVSQSPSNKVTEKGKDVELRCDPISGHTALYWYRQSLGQGLEFLIYFQGNSAPDKSGLPSDRFSAERTGGSVSTLTIQRTQQEDSAVYLCASRRTGESTEAFFGQGTRLTVV.